Sequencing of this T cell receptor beta chain was carried out in a study of T-cell reconstitution after alpha-beta-depleted transplantation in children. This clonotype appeared many times. A library of TCRbeta sequences, prepared with unique molecular identifiers, was generated. TCRdb itself ran the PCR reads through MiXCR, one entry per CDR3 protein. The sample has roughly 610,000 distinct CDR3 sequences, roughly a tenth seen once; the top ten hold around 4%. The germline V and J ends were trimmed by 6 bases and 2 bases, with 14 bases remaining between them. Germline CDR1 and CDR2: DFQATT and SNEGSKA (reference sequence). There are 13 residues in the CDR3.

This TCR was sampled from a human donor who donated a stem cell graft to a child with acute myeloid leukemia. The sample was PBMCs from the stem cell graft donor, taken from the stem cell graft. The chain has TRBV20-1 and TRBJ2-7; D gene uncertain. As DNA, the CDR3 is TGCAGTGCCCGTCTGTGGGCGGCCTACGAGCAGTACTTC. Translation gives CSARLWAAYEQYF.